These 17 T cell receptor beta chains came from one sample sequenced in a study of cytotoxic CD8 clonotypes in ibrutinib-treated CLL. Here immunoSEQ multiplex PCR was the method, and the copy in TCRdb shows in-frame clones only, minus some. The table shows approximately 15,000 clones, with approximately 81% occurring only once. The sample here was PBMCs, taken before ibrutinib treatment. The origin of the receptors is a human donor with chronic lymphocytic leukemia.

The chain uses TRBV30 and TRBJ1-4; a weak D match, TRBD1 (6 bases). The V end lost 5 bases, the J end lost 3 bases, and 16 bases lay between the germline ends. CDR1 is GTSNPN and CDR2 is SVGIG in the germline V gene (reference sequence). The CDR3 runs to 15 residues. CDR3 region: CAWSPRGQANEKLFF. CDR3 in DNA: TGTGCCTGGTCCCCCCGGGGGCAGGCTAATGAAAAACTGTTTTTT.

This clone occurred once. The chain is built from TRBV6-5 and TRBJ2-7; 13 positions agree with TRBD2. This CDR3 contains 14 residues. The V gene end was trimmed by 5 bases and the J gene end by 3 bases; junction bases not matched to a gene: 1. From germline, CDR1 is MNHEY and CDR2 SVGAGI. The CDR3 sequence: CASSRTSGSYEQYF. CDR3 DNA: TGTGCCAGCAGTCGGACTAGCGGGAGCTACGAGCAGTACTTC.

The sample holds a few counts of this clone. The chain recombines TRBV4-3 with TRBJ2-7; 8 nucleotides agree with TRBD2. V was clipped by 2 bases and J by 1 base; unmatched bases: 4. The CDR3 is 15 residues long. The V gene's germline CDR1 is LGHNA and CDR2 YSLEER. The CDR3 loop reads CASSQTAGASYEQYF. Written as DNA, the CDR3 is TGCGCCAGCAGCCAAACAGCGGGAGCATCCTACGAGCAGTACTTC.

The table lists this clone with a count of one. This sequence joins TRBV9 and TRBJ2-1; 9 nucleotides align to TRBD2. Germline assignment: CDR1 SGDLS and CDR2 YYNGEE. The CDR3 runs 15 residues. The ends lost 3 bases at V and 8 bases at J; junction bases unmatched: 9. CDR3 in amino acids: CASSASGALSYEQFF. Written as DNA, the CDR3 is TGTGCCAGCAGCGCTAGCGGGGCCCTAAGTTATGAGCAGTTCTTC.

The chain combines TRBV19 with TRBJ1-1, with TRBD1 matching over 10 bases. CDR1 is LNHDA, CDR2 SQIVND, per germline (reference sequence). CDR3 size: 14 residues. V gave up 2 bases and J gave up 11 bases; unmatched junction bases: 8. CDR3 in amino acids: CASSIRQGAGVAFF. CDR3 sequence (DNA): TGTGCCAGTAGTATAAGACAGGGGGCCGGTGTCGCTTTCTTT.

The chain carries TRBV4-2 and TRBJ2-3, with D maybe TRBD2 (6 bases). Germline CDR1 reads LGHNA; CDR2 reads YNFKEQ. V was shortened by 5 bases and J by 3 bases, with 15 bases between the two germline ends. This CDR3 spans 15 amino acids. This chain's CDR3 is CASSCCETRTDTQYF. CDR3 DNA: TGTGCCAGCAGCTGTTGCGAGACTAGAACAGATACGCAGTATTTT.

The CDR3 DNA follows: TGTGCCAGCAGTTACGGGAGGGCCACTAGCACAGATACGCAGTATTTT. Its translation is CASSYGRATSTDTQYF. V gene TRBV6-5 combines with J gene TRBJ2-3; 7 bases line up with TRBD2. Per germline, CDR1 MNHEY and CDR2 SVGAGI. The CDR3 contains 16 residues. J gave up 0 bases and V 2 bases, and 5 bases lay outside the gene matches.

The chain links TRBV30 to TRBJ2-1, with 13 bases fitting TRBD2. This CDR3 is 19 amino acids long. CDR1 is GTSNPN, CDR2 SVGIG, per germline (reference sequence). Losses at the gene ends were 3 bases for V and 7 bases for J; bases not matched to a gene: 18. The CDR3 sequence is CAWREGRTSGRRVLNEQFF. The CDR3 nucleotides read TGTGCCTGGAGGGAAGGTAGGACTAGCGGGAGAAGGGTATTGAATGAGCAGTTCTTC.

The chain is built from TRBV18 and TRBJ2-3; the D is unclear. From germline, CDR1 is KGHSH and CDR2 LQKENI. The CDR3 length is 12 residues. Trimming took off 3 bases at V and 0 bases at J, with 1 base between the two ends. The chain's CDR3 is CASSPSTDTQYF. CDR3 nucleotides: TGTGCCAGCTCACCTAGCACAGATACGCAGTATTTT. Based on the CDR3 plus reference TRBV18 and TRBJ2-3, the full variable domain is NAGVMQNPRHLVRRRGQEARLRCSPMKGHSHVYWYRQLPEEGLKFMVYLQKENIIDESGMPKERFSAEFPKEGPSILRIQQVVRGDSAAYFCASSPSTDTQYFGPGTRLTVL.

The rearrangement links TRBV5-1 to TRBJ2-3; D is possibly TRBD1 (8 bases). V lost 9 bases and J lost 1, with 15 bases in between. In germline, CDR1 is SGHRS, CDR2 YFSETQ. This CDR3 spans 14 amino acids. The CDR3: CATNRGGGTDTQYF. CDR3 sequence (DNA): TGCGCCACCAACAGGGGGGGTGGCACAGATACGCAGTATTTT.

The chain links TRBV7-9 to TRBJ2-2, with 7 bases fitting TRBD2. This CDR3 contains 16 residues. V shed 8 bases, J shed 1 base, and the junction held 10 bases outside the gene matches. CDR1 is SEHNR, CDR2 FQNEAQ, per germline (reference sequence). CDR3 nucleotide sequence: TGTGCCAGCCCATGGTCGGCTAGCGGGAACACCGGGGAGCTGTTTTTT. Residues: CASPWSASGNTGELFF.

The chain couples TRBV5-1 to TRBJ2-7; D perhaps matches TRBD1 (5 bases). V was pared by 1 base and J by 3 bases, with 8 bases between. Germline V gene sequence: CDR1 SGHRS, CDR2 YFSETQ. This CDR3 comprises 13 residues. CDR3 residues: CASSLTGNYEQYF. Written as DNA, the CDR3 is TGCGCCAGCAGCTTGACAGGCAACTACGAGCAGTACTTC. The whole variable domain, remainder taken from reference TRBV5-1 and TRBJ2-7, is KAGVTQTPRYLIKTRGQQVTLSCSPISGHRSVSWYQQTPGQGLQFLFEYFSETQRNKGNFPGRFSGRQFSNSRSEMNVSTLELGDSALYLCASSLTGNYEQYFGPGTRLTVT.

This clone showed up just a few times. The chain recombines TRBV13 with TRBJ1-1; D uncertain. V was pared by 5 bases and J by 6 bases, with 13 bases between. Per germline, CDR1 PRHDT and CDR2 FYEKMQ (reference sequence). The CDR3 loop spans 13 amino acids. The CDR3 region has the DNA TGTGCCAGCAGCCCGACGCGGGGTGCTGAAGCTTTCTTT. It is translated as CASSPTRGAEAFF.

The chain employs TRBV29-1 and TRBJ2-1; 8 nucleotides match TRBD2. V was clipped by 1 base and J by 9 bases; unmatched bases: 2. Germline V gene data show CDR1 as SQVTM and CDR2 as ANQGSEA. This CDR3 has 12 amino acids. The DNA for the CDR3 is TGCAGCGTTGAAGTAAGCGGGAGTGAGCAGTTCTTC. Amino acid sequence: CSVEVSGSEQFF.

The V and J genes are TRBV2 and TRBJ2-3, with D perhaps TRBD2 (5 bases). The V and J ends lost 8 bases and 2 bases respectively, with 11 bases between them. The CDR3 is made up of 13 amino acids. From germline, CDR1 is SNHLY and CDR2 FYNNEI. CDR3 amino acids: CASRLADTDTQYF. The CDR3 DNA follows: TGTGCCAGCCGGCTAGCAGACACAGATACGCAGTATTTT.

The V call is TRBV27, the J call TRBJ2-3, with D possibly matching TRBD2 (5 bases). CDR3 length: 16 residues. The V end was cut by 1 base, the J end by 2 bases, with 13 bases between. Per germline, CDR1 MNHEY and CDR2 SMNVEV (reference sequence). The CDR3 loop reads CASSLFVPGTTDTQYF. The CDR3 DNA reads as TGTGCCAGCAGTTTATTTGTTCCGGGAACCACAGATACGCAGTATTTT.

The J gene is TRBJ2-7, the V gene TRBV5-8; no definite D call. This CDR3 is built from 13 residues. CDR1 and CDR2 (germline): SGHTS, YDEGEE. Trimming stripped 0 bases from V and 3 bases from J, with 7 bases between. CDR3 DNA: TGTGCCAGCAGCTTGGCCCCCCACTACGAGCAGTACTTC. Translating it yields CASSLAPHYEQYF.